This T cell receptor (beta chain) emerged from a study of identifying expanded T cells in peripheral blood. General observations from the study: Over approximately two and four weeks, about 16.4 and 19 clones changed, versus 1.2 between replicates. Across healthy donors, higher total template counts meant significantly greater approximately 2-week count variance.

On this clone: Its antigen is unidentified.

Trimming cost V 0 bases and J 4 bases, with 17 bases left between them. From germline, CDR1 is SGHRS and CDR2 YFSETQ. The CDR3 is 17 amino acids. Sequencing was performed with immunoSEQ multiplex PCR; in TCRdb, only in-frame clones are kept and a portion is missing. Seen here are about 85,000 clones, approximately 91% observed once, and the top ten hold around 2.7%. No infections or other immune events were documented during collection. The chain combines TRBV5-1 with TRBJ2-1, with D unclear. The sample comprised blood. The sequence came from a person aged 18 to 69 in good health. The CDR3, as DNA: TGCGCCAGCAGCTTGGGAGTAGGGTCAGAAACATACAATGAGCAGTTCTTC. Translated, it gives CASSLGVGSETYNEQFF.